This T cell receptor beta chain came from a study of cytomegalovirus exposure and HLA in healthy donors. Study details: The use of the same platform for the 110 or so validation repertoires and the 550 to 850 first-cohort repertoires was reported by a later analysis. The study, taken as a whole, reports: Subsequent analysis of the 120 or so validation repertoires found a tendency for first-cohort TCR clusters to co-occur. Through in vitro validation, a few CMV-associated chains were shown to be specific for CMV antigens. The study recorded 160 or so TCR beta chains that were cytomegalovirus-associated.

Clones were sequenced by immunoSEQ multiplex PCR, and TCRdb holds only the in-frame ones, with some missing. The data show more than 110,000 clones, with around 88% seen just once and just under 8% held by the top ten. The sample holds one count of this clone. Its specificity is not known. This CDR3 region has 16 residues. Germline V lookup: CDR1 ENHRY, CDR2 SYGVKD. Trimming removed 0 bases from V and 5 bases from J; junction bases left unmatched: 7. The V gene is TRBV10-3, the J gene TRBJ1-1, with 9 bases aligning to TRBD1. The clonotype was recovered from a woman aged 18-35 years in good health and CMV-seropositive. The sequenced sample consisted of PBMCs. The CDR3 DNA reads TGTGCCATCAGTGAGTCGAACAGGGGGCTCAGGACTGAAGCTTTCTTT. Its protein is CAISESNRGLRTEAFF.